The 24 T cell receptor beta chains below all came from one sample that was sequenced in a study of T cells after yellow fever vaccination. TCRdb fed the 5' RACE reads into MiXCR, producing one record per CDR3 protein. The table lists 300,000 or so distinct CDR3 sequences, around 6.8% of them singletons. The sequenced sample was PBMCs, obtained around 45 days after the first yellow fever vaccination. Receptors were obtained from a man aged 18 to 30 who received the YFV17D yellow fever vaccine.

The CDR3 bases are TGTGCCAGCAGTCCACAGGGGGGGTATCAGCCCCAGCATTTT. It specifies CASSPQGGYQPQHF. The chain links TRBV6-2 or TRBV6-3 to TRBJ1-5; TRBD1 aligns across 8 bases. This CDR3 is 14 amino acids long. The V gene's germline CDR1 is MNHEY and CDR2 SVGEGT. V lost 5 bases and J lost 5; bases outside the gene matches: 5.

This clonotype was observed a handful of times. This rearrangement joins TRBV11-2 to TRBJ2-1; TRBD2 agrees at 15 bases. Germline V CDR1 and CDR2: SGHAT, FQNNGV. J lost 7 bases, V lost 5 bases, and 9 bases had no gene match. This CDR3 has 17 residues. Written as DNA, the CDR3 is TGTGCCAGCAGCCCTATCGGGACTAGCGGGGGGTCGAATGAGCAGTTCTTC. Amino acids: CASSPIGTSGGSNEQFF.

This clonotype was recorded at least ten times. The chain recombines TRBV5-1 with TRBJ1-3; D is ambiguous. Germline CDR1 is SGHRS and CDR2 is YFSETQ. Trimming pared 5 bases from V and 1 base from J, leaving 7 bases between. The CDR3 consists of 13 residues. In nucleotides, the CDR3 is TGCGCCAGCAGTGAGGTTTCTGGAAACACCATATATTTT. This translates into CASSEVSGNTIYF.

For the CDR3, the DNA is TGCAGTGCAGGGGGGCTAGCGATCTCCGAGCAGTACTTC. This sequence encodes CSAGGLAISEQYF. The rearrangement links TRBV20-1 to TRBJ2-7, with D tentatively TRBD1 or TRBD2 (6 bases each). Germline-derived CDR1 and CDR2 are DFQATT and SNEGSKA (reference sequence). The CDR3 is made up of 13 amino acids. V lost 6 bases, J lost 6 bases, and 18 bases lay in between.

This clonotype appeared a few times. V and J are TRBV7-2 and TRBJ1-5; TRBD1 might be the D (5 bases). This CDR3 is built from 16 residues. V shed 1 base and J shed 1 base, with 11 bases lying between them. The germline V gene has CDR1 SGHTA and CDR2 FQGNSA. CDR3 nucleotide sequence: TGTGCCAGCAGCTTAGGGGCAGGGCGGAGCAATCAGCCCCAGCATTTT. Encoded protein: CASSLGAGRSNQPQHF.

As to this clonotype: At one of its ends the junction is not consistent with the germline gene, which may arise from a read error. The chain employs TRBV5-5 and TRBJ2-7; weak D call: TRBD2 (6 bases). The V gene's germline CDR1 is SGHKS and CDR2 YYEKEE (reference sequence). This CDR3 has 16 residues. The CDR3 DNA sequence: TGTGCCAGCAGCGAGATCGGTGCCGGGAGACACTACAAGCAGTACTTC. It translates to CASSEIGAGRHYKQYF.

This clonotype came up a few times. The chain couples TRBV20-1 to TRBJ2-1; 9 positions match TRBD1. The trim removed 1 base at V and 7 bases at J, leaving 2 bases unmatched. The length of the CDR3 is 13 residues. Germline CDR1 reads DFQATT; CDR2 reads SNEGSKA (reference sequence). The CDR3: CSARGTGENEQFF. The DNA for the CDR3 is TGCAGTGCTAGAGGGACAGGGGAAAATGAGCAGTTCTTC.

This clonotype was detected many times. J is TRBJ2-1 and V is TRBV6-2 or TRBV6-3, with TRBD2 matching 9 bases. Per the germline V gene, CDR1 is MNHEY and CDR2 is SVGEGT. The CDR3 is 13 residues long. Losses at the gene ends were 1 base for V and 12 bases for J; bases not matched to a gene: 4. DNA for the CDR3: TGTGCCAGCAGTTACTTTAGCGGGGGTCTGCAGTTCTTC. This gives the protein CASSYFSGGLQFF.

This clonotype occurred many times. The rearrangement joins TRBV9 to TRBJ2-3, with TRBD2 matching over 11 bases. There are 15 residues in the CDR3. Trimming took 2 bases from V and 10 from J; bases not matched to a gene: 9. The V gene's germline CDR1 is SGDLS and CDR2 YYNGEE. CDR3 nucleotides: TGTGCCAGCAGCGTGGCGCTAGCGGGGGGAGAGTCGCAGTATTTT. Residues: CASSVALAGGESQYF.

This clonotype was counted only a few times. The CDR3 reads CSAREGQSNQPQHF. The CDR3 nucleotides are TGCAGTGCTAGAGAGGGACAGAGCAATCAGCCCCAGCATTTT. The chain joins TRBV20-1 to TRBJ1-5; TRBD1 aligns across 7 bases. The CDR3 spans 14 residues. The V gene end was trimmed by 0 bases and the J gene end by 1 base; junction bases not matched to a gene: 0. Germline V CDR1 and CDR2: DFQATT, SNEGSKA (reference sequence).

The CDR3 DNA reads TGTGCCAGCAGTTTGATCTACTCTCAAGAGACCCAGTACTTC. It codes for CASSLIYSQETQYF. The chain couples TRBV27 to TRBJ2-5; no clear D. Per the germline V gene, CDR1 is MNHEY and CDR2 is SMNVEV (reference sequence). The ends were cut back, 3 bases at V and 2 bases at J, with 10 bases in the middle. The CDR3 covers 14 residues.

This clonotype was recorded at least ten times. The chain couples TRBV6-1 to TRBJ2-1; no reliable D call. The germline V gene encodes CDR1 MNHNS and CDR2 SASEGT. V was clipped by 5 bases and J by 5 bases, with 7 bases between them. CDR3 size: 12 residues. The CDR3 loop is CASSPRNNEQFF. The CDR3 coding sequence is TGTGCCAGCAGTCCGAGGAACAATGAGCAGTTCTTC.

This clonotype was counted only a few times. The V call is TRBV12-3 or TRBV12-4, the J call TRBJ1-1; D gene unclear. V shed 5 bases and J shed 1 base, with 2 bases lying between them. CDR3 size: 11 residues. The DNA for the CDR3 is TGTGCCAGCAGTAGGAACACTGAAGCTTTCTTT. It yields the protein CASSRNTEAFF.

This clonotype occurred many times. This chain joins TRBV7-2 and TRBJ2-7; D is ambiguous. Germline V gene sequence: CDR1 SGHTA, CDR2 FQGNSA. V was clipped by 1 base and J by 2 bases, with 6 bases between them. The CDR3 runs 13 residues. In DNA, the CDR3 is TGTGCCAGCAGCTTAGAGCCACCCTACGAGCAGTACTTC. Protein sequence: CASSLEPPYEQYF.

The chain uses TRBV10-3 and TRBJ2-1, with 9 bases fitting TRBD1. Germline lookup yields CDR1 ENHRY and CDR2 SYGVKD. The V and J ends lost 6 bases and 6 bases, in that order; junction bases with no gene match: 9. The CDR3 spans 15 residues. CDR3 DNA sequence: TGTGCCATCAGGGGACAGGGAGGGTCAGCCAATGAGCAGTTCTTC. Its protein is CAIRGQGGSANEQFF.

This clonotype was seen a handful of times. The genes are TRBV5-6 and TRBJ1-2; 9 bases agree with TRBD1. This CDR3 region has 18 residues. V lost 5 bases to trimming and J lost 4 bases; unmatched junction nucleotides: 18. Germline V CDR1 and CDR2: SGHDT, YYEEEE. As DNA, the CDR3 is TGTGCCAGCAGTTTGATAGGATTACAGGGGGCGAGACCCTATGGCTACACCTTC. It translates to CASSLIGLQGARPYGYTF.

This clonotype was observed a handful of times. The chain joins TRBV20-1 to TRBJ2-3, with D possibly TRBD2 on 6 matching bases. Germline loops: CDR1 DFQATT, CDR2 SNEGSKA (reference sequence). V lost 4 bases and J lost 5, with 19 bases in between. The CDR3 spans 15 residues. Here the CDR3 DNA reads TGCAGTGCTACCTCCCCGGGACTTAAGAGAGATACGCAGTATTTT. Translation gives CSATSPGLKRDTQYF.

At least ten counts were recorded for this clonotype. The chain links TRBV29-1 to TRBJ1-1; no firm D call. The V end was cut by 7 bases, the J end by 5 bases, with 20 bases between. This CDR3 has 14 residues. CDR1 and CDR2 from the germline V gene are SQVTM and ANQGSEA. This CDR3 reads CSGVHGVLRTEAFF. CDR3 in DNA: TGCAGCGGGGTCCATGGGGTCCTGAGGACTGAAGCTTTCTTT. Full variable domain (remainder filled in from reference TRBV29-1 and TRBJ1-1): SAVISQKPSRDICQRGTSLTIQCQVDSQVTMMFWYRQQPGQSLTLIATANQGSEATYESGFVIDKFPISRPNLTFSTLTVSNMSPEDSSIYLCSGVHGVLRTEAFFGQGTRLTVV.

On this clonotype: Its ends do not fully match the called genes, so a read error is possible. This sequence joins TRBV7-3 and TRBJ1-1; D gene ambiguous. CDR3 length equals 13 residues. CDR1 is SGHTA, CDR2 FQGTGA, per germline. The CDR3 DNA is TGTGCCATCAGCTCCTACATGGGCACTGAAGCTTTCTTT. Its protein is CAISSYMGTEAFF. Full variable domain (rest looked up from reference TRBV7-3 and TRBJ1-1): GAGVSQTPSNKVTEKGKYVELRCDPISGHTALYWYRQSLGQGPEFLIYFQGTGAADDSGLPNDRFFAVRPEGSVSTLKIQRTERGDSAVYLCAISSYMGTEAFFGQGTRLTVV.

Turning to this clonotype: The junction departs from germline at one end; a sequencing error may be responsible. V gene TRBV20-1 combines with J gene TRBJ1-1; D is uncertain. This CDR3 is 12 amino acids long. The germline V gene has CDR1 DFQATT and CDR2 SNEGSKA (reference sequence). The CDR3: CSASLRNTEASF. Written as DNA, the CDR3 is TGCAGTGCTAGCCTGCGGAACACTGAAGCTTCCTTT.

A note on this clonotype: It may be a read error: a sequence one base away is much more abundant. The chain couples TRBV24-1 to TRBJ2-3; D may match TRBD1 or TRBD2 (5 bases each). The CDR3 is 13 amino acids. The V end lost 4 bases, the J end lost 1 base, and 5 bases lay between the germline ends. Germline CDR1 reads KGHDR; CDR2 reads SFDVKD. CDR3 in amino acids: CATSEGGTDTQYF. The CDR3 region has the DNA TGTGCCACCAGTGAGGGGGGCACAGATACGCAGTATTTT.

The sample holds many counts of this clonotype. This chain connects TRBV20-1 to TRBJ2-7; 11 positions match TRBD1. CDR3 length equals 13 residues. Trimming removed 3 bases from V and 4 bases from J; junction bases left unmatched: 2. Germline V gene lookup returns CDR1 DFQATT and CDR2 SNEGSKA (reference sequence). The CDR3 reads CSARGTGGYEQYF. DNA for the CDR3: TGCAGTGCTAGGGGGACAGGGGGGTACGAGCAGTACTTC.

This clonotype was counted between two and nine times. The J gene is TRBJ2-5, the V gene TRBV7-2; 8 bases map to TRBD2. Germline CDR1 is SGHTA and CDR2 is FQGNSA. The CDR3 length is 13 residues. The J segment lost 10 bases and the V segment lost 5 bases, leaving 9 bases of the junction unmatched. CDR3 sequence (DNA): TGTGCCAGCAGCCCGCGCGGGGGGACGGGCCAGTACTTC. This sequence encodes CASSPRGGTGQYF.

This rearrangement joins TRBV28 to TRBJ2-2; TRBD2 aligns across 7 bases. Germline CDR1 reads MDHEN; CDR2 reads SYDVKM. This CDR3 spans 17 amino acids. With V trimmed by 10 bases and J by 4 bases, 18 bases remained unmatched. The CDR3 bases are TGTGCCATACCGGGAGGTCAGGCCAGCGCGAGCACCGGGGAGCTGTTTTTT. This translates into CAIPGGQASASTGELFF.